The present T cell receptor beta chain was sequenced within a study of post-analysis software for immune sequencing data. Study at large: There were relapsing-remitting, secondary progressive and progressive-relapsing multiple sclerosis among the disease courses included.

Sequencing libraries made from TCR beta cDNA carried unique molecular identifiers. cDNA molecules numbering 400,000 to 550,000 came from around 1 to 10 million T cells. MiXCR, applied by TCRdb to the PCR reads, yields one record per CDR3 protein. The sample lists approximately 250,000 distinct CDR3 sequences, 35% to 40% seen once, with under 5.5% in the top ten. Trimming removed 5 bases at V and 0 bases at J, with 8 bases between. The CDR3 runs to 15 residues. Looked up from germline, CDR1 is LNHNV and CDR2 is YYDKDF (reference sequence). As concerns this clonotype: Its antigen is currently unknown.

Whole-study findings and limits: Comparison of patients with controls showed five TRBV segments more frequent in patients, TRBV5-6, TRBV5-1 and TRBV20-1 among them.

The sequenced material came from blood. This chain connects TRBV15 to TRBJ2-6; perhaps TRBD2 as D (5 bases). This TCR was recovered from a girl under 18 with multiple sclerosis. The CDR3 DNA reads as TGTGCCACCAGCTCCCGGGACTCTGGGGCCAACGTCCTGACTTTC. It yields the protein CATSSRDSGANVLTF.